This T cell receptor (beta chain) was sequenced during a study of CD8 T cell repertoires and HIV-1 epitope variants. Overall study: Twenty-five autologous and known Gag and Nef epitope variant peptides each stimulated T cells separately. Control wells had CMV/EBV/flu peptides, negative Ebola AY9, or no peptide.

CDR1 is SGHAT and CDR2 is FQNNGV in the germline V gene. With V trimmed by 5 bases and J by 0 bases, 4 bases remained unmatched. The CDR3 spans 17 residues. Clones were sequenced by immunoSEQ multiplex PCR, and TCRdb holds only the in-frame ones, with some missing. In the table there are 80,000 to 95,000 clones, around 67% of which are singletons. This receptor was taken from a male donor with HIV. Specimen: uncultured baseline CD8+ T cells from peripheral blood mononuclear cells (PBMCs). The chain employs TRBV11-2 and TRBJ2-6; 10 nucleotides agree with TRBD1. CDR3 amino acids: CASSATGGSSGANVLTF. In nucleotides, the CDR3 is TGTGCCAGCAGCGCGACAGGGGGCTCCTCTGGGGCCAACGTCCTGACTTTC.